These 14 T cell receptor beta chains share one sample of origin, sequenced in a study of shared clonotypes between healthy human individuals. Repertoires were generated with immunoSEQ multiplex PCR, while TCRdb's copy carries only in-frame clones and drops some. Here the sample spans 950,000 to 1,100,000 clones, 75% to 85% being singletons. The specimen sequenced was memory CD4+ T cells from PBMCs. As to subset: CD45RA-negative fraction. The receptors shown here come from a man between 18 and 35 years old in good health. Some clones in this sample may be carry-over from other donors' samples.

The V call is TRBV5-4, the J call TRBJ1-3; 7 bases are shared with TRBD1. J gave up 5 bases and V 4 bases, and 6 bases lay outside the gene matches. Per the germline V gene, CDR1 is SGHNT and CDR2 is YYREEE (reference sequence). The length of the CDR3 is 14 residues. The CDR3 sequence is CASSLGTDRNTIYF. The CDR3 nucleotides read TGTGCCAGCAGCCTGGGGACAGACAGAAACACCATATATTTT.

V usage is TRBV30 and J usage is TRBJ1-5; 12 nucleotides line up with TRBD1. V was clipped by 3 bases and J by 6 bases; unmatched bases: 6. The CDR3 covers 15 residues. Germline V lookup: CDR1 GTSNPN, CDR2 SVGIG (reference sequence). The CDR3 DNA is TGTGCCTGGAGGACCGGGACAGGGGGCAGTCAGCCCCAGCATTTT. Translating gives CAWRTGTGGSQPQHF.

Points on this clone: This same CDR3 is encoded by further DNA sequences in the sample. CDR3 sequence: CASSPDRVGGYTF. The CDR3 DNA sequence: TGTGCCAGCAGCCCCGACAGGGTCGGTGGCTACACCTTC. The gene calls are TRBV27 and TRBJ1-2, with 7 bases matching TRBD1. V lost 6 bases to trimming and J lost 7 bases; unmatched junction nucleotides: 8. The V gene's germline CDR1 is MNHEY and CDR2 SMNVEV (reference sequence). This CDR3 is built from 13 residues.

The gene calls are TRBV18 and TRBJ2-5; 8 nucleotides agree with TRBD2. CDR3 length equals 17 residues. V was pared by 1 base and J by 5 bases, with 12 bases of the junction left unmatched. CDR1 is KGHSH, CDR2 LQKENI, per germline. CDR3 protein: CASSPLPGGPRVETQYF. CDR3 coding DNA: TGTGCCAGCTCACCACTTCCGGGAGGGCCTCGTGTGGAGACCCAGTACTTC.

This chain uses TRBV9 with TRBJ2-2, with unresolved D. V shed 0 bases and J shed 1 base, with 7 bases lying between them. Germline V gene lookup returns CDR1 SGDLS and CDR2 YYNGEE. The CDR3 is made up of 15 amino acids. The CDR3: CASSVGPLNTGELFF. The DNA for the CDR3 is TGTGCCAGCAGCGTAGGCCCCTTGAACACCGGGGAGCTGTTTTTT.

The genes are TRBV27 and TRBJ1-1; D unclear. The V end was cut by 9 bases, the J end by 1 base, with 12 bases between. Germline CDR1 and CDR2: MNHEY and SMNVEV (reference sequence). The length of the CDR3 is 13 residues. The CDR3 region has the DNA TGTGCCAGAGATCCCTGGTGGAACACTGAAGCTTTCTTT. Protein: CARDPWWNTEAFF.

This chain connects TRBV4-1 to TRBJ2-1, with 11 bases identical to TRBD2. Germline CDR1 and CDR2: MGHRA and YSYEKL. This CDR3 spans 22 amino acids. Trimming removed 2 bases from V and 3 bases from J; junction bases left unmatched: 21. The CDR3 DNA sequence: TGCGCCAGCAGCCAACTCTCCTTACTAGCGGGAGTCCCTCCTGCCATCTACAATGAGCAGTTCTTC. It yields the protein CASSQLSLLAGVPPAIYNEQFF.

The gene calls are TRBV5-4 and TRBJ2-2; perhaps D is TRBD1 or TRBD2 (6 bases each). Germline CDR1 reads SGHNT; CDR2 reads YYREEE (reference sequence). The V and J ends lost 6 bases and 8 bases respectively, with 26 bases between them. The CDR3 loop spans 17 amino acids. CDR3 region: CASTRLGGRQRVGELFF. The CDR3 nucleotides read TGTGCCAGCACCCGATTAGGGGGGCGGCAGCGGGTAGGGGAGCTGTTTTTT.

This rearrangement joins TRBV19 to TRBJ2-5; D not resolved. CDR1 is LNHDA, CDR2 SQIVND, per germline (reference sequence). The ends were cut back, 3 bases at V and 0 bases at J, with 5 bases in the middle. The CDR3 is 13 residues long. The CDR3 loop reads CASSMGYQETQYF. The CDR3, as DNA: TGTGCCAGTAGTATGGGGTACCAAGAGACCCAGTACTTC.

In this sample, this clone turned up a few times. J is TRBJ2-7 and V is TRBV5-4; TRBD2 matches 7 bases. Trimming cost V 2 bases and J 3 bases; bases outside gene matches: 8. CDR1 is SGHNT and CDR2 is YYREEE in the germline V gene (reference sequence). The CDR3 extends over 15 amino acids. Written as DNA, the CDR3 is TGTGCCAGCAGCTTCAAAAGCGGGGCTCGCTACGAGCAGTACTTC. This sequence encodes CASSFKSGARYEQYF. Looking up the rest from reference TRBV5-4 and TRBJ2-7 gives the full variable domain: ETGVTQSPTHLIKTRGQQVTLRCSSQSGHNTVSWYQQALGQGPQFIFQYYREEENGRGNFPPRFSGLQFPNYSSELNVNALELDDSALYLCASSFKSGARYEQYFGPGTRLTVT.

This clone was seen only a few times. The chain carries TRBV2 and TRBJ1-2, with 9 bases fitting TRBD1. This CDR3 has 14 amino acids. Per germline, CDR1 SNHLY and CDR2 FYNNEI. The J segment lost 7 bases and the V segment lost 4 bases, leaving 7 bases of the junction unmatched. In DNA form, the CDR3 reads TGTGCCAGCAGTGGTAGGACAGGGGACGTTGGCTACACCTTC. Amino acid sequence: CASSGRTGDVGYTF.

CDR3 sequence: CASSPPTRPLYEQYF. The CDR3 bases are TGTGCCAGCAGTCCACCGACTAGACCGCTCTACGAGCAGTACTTC. The V call is TRBV6-6, the J call TRBJ2-7, with D tentatively TRBD2 (6 bases). Germline CDR1 MNHNY, CDR2 SVGAGI (reference sequence). There are 15 residues in the CDR3. Trimming stripped 5 bases from V and 3 bases from J, with 17 bases between.

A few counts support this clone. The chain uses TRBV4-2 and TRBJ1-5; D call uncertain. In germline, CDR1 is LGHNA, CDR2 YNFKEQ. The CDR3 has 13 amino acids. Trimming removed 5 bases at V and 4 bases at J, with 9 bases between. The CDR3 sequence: CASSLGANQPQHF. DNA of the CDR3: TGTGCCAGCAGCTTGGGTGCTAATCAGCCCCAGCATTTT.

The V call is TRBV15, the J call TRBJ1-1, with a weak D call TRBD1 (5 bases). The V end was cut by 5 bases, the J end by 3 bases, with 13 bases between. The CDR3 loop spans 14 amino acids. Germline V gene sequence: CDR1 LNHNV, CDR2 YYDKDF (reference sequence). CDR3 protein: CATSGWQGDTEAFF. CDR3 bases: TGTGCCACCAGCGGGTGGCAGGGCGACACTGAAGCTTTCTTT.